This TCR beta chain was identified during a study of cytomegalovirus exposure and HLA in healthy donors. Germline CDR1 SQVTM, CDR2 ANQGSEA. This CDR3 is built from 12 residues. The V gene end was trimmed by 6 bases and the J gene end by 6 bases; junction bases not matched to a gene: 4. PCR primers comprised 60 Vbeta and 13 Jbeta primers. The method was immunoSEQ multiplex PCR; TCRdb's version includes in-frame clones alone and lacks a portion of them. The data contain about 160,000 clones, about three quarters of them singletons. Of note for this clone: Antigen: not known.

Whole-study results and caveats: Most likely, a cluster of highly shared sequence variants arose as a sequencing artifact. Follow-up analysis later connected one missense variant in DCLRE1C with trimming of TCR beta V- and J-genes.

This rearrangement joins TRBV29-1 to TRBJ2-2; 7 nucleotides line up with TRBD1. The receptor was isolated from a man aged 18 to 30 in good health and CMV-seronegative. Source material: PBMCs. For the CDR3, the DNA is TGCAGCGTAGTTACAGGGGCCGGGGAGCTGTTTTTT. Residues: CSVVTGAGELFF.